This T cell receptor (beta chain) came from a study of cytomegalovirus exposure and HLA in healthy donors. Study-wide results and caveats: Analysis was carried out at a later point, and it linked a missense DCLRE1C variant to TCR beta V- and J-gene trimming. Fewer N-insertions (relative to the approximately 670-donor mean) were reportedly seen in an Asian-associated ancestry cluster in a later analysis.

CDR1 is ENHRY, CDR2 SYGVKD, per germline. V lost 8 bases and J 0 bases, leaving 8 bases between the germline ends. The CDR3 has 13 amino acids. Primers included in the PCR were 60 Vbeta and 13 Jbeta primers. Libraries were prepared by immunoSEQ multiplex PCR; TCRdb keeps only in-frame clonotypes and omits some of them. The sample has about 180,000 clones, 82% seen once. On this clone: Its antigen is still unknown.

These donors counted as nominally healthy when sampled, but unrecorded immune exposures were likely. The receptor comes from a man aged 40-49 years in good health and CMV-seronegative. The chain joins TRBV10-3 to TRBJ1-5, with D maybe TRBD1 (5 bases). Sequenced material: PBMCs. CDR3 protein: CAIGGSSNQPQHF. As DNA, the CDR3 is TGTGCCATCGGGGGGTCTAGCAATCAGCCCCAGCATTTT.